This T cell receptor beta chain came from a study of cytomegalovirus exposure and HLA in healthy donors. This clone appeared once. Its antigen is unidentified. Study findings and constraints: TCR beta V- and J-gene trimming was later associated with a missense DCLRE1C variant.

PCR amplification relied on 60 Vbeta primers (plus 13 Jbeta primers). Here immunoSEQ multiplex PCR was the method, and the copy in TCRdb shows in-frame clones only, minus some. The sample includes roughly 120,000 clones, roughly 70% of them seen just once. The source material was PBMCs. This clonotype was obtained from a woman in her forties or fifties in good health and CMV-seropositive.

As DNA, the CDR3 is TGTGCCAGTAGTATTATGGCAGGCAATCAGCCCCAGCATTTT. Protein product: CASSIMAGNQPQHF. The V gene is TRBV19, the J gene TRBJ1-5, with unresolved D. Germline loops: CDR1 LNHDA, CDR2 SQIVND (reference sequence). CDR3 size: 14 residues. Between the trimmed V and J ends, which lost 3 bases and 2 bases, there was a span of 8 bases.